Shown below are 16 T cell receptor beta chains from a single sample sequenced in a study of technical replicates of blood from several donors. Profiled with immunoSEQ multiplex PCR; TCRdb holds only in-frame clones, not every one. The sample comprises some 87,000 clones, 85% to 95% of which are singletons, and about 0.37% rests with the top ten. The material sequenced was T cells isolated from PBMCs. These receptors were taken from a human donor in good health.

The CDR3 region has the DNA TGTGCTAGTGGTTTAAGCGGAAAGACTAGCGGACCCTCCTACGAGCAGTACTTC. Translation: CASGLSGKTSGPSYEQYF. The chain has TRBV12-5 and TRBJ2-7, with 9 nucleotides matching TRBD2. J was trimmed by 0 bases and V by 3 bases; bases with no gene match: 12. The CDR3 has 18 residues. The V gene's germline CDR1 is LGHNT and CDR2 FRNRAP.

Note on this clone: A junction end diverges from the germline sequence, so it may reflect a read error. The CDR3 here is CASSLREGEHF. DNA for the CDR3: TGTGCCAGCAGCTTACGGGAGGGCGAACATTTT. The chain combines TRBV5-6 with TRBJ2-3; TRBD2 matches at 8 bases. Per germline, CDR1 SGHDT and CDR2 YYEEEE. CDR3 length equals 11 residues.

The J gene is TRBJ2-1, the V gene TRBV5-1, with 8 nucleotides matching TRBD2. CDR1 SGHRS and CDR2 YFSETQ come from the germline V gene. V lost 4 bases, J lost 6 bases, and 3 bases stayed unmatched. The CDR3 consists of 13 residues. The CDR3 DNA follows: TGCGCCAGCAGCGGGGGGACTAGCAATGAGCAGTTCTTC. Amino acids: CASSGGTSNEQFF.

The chain is built from TRBV9 and TRBJ1-4, with a tentative D call TRBD1 (5 bases). Germline CDR1 SGDLS, CDR2 YYNGEE. This CDR3 is 15 amino acids long. V lost 2 bases and J 2 bases, leaving 10 bases between the germline ends. CDR3 in DNA: TGTGCCAGCAGCGTCCGGGGGTCTACTAATGAAAAACTGTTTTTT. It yields the protein CASSVRGSTNEKLFF.

The DNA of the CDR3 is TGTGCCAGCAGCGCTACTAGCGGGTTCTCCTACGAGCAGTACTTC. Protein: CASSATSGFSYEQYF. This rearrangement joins TRBV2 to TRBJ2-7; 9 nucleotides match TRBD2. The germline V gene encodes CDR1 SNHLY and CDR2 FYNNEI. V was pared by 6 bases and J by 0 bases, with 6 bases of the junction left unmatched. This CDR3 has 15 amino acids.

This chain uses TRBV6-5 with TRBJ2-1, with 10 bases that match TRBD2. V shed 6 bases and J 13 bases; nucleotides not matched to a gene: 6. The length of the CDR3 is 12 residues. Germline assignment: CDR1 MNHEY and CDR2 SVGAGI. The CDR3 nucleotides read TGTGCCAGCAGCTTTAGCGGGGGGATTCAGTTCTTC. This translates into CASSFSGGIQFF.

The chain is built from TRBV19 and TRBJ1-1; 8 bases are a match to TRBD1. Germline V gene lookup returns CDR1 LNHDA and CDR2 SQIVND (reference sequence). V was pared by 3 bases and J by 5 bases, with 5 bases of the junction left unmatched. CDR3 length: 14 amino acids. The chain's CDR3 is CASSIDRGLTEAFF. The CDR3 DNA reads TGTGCCAGTAGTATCGACAGGGGATTAACTGAAGCTTTCTTT.

This rearrangement joins TRBV14 to TRBJ2-5, with a tentative D call TRBD1 (6 bases). The V end lost 4 bases, the J end lost 2 bases, and 11 bases lay between the germline ends. This CDR3 spans 14 amino acids. Germline-derived CDR1 and CDR2 are SGHDN and FVKESK. DNA of the CDR3: TGTGCCAGCAGCCCCCTAGACAGGCAAGAGACCCAGTACTTC. It translates to CASSPLDRQETQYF.

The genes are TRBV11-2 and TRBJ1-2; tentatively, D is TRBD1 (6 bases). This CDR3 has 15 residues. In germline, CDR1 is SGHAT, CDR2 FQNNGV. Trimming took off 0 bases at V and 8 bases at J, with 16 bases between the two ends. The CDR3 spells CASSLEMGALNGYTF. The CDR3 DNA reads TGTGCCAGCAGCTTAGAAATGGGGGCATTAAACGGCTACACCTTC.

This clone has just one count. The rearrangement links TRBV7-8 to TRBJ2-7; 11 positions match TRBD1. The trim removed 4 bases at V and 6 bases at J, leaving 5 bases unmatched. Germline assignment: CDR1 SGHVS and CDR2 FQNEAQ. This CDR3 comprises 14 residues. The chain's CDR3 is CASSSWTGGSEQYF. The CDR3 DNA follows: TGTGCCAGCAGCTCCTGGACAGGGGGCAGCGAGCAGTACTTC.

The genes are TRBV30 and TRBJ1-1; no firm D call. V lost 1 base and J 1 base, leaving 7 bases between the germline ends. Germline CDR1 GTSNPN, CDR2 SVGIG (reference sequence). This CDR3 has 13 amino acids. The DNA of the CDR3 is TGTGCCTGGAGTGACAGCCCGAACACTGAAGCTTTCTTT. Its translation is CAWSDSPNTEAFF.

The chain joins TRBV27 to TRBJ2-7, with D perhaps TRBD1 (6 bases). Trimming cost V 4 bases and J 0 bases, with 10 bases left between them. This CDR3 has 14 residues. CDR1 and CDR2 from the germline V gene are MNHEY and SMNVEV (reference sequence). CDR3 amino acids: CASSWGPSSYEQYF. In DNA form, the CDR3 reads TGTGCCAGCAGTTGGGGGCCTAGCTCCTACGAGCAGTACTTC.

The chain employs TRBV7-3 and TRBJ1-2; TRBD1 might be the D (6 bases). There are 15 residues in the CDR3. The V and J ends lost 5 bases and 8 bases respectively, with 21 bases between them. Germline V lookup: CDR1 SGHTA, CDR2 FQGTGA. The CDR3 region is CASSPTGTRAEGYTF. The CDR3 coding sequence is TGTGCCAGCAGCCCTACCGGGACACGGGCGGAGGGCTACACCTTC.

This sequence joins TRBV2 and TRBJ2-3, with 9 bases matching TRBD1. Germline V lookup: CDR1 SNHLY, CDR2 FYNNEI. The CDR3 totals 15 residues. The trim removed 1 base at V and 5 bases at J, leaving 4 bases unmatched. This CDR3 is CASSEGDREGDTQYF. The CDR3 coding sequence is TGTGCCAGCAGTGAAGGGGACAGGGAGGGAGATACGCAGTATTTT.

V gene TRBV6-1 combines with J gene TRBJ2-1, with no clear D. This CDR3 contains 13 residues. The germline V and J ends were trimmed by 5 bases and 6 bases, with 11 bases remaining between them. Germline loops: CDR1 MNHNS, CDR2 SASEGT. CDR3 DNA: TGTGCCAGCAGTCCCCGCACGCGCAATGAGCAGTTCTTC. This encodes CASSPRTRNEQFF.

The chain couples TRBV14 to TRBJ2-7; maybe TRBD1 (5 bases). The CDR3 covers 13 residues. Trimming stripped 6 bases from V and 0 bases from J, with 9 bases between. The germline V gene has CDR1 SGHDN and CDR2 FVKESK. The DNA for the CDR3 is TGTGCCAGCAGGGCAGGGTCCTCCTACGAGCAGTACTTC. Translation: CASRAGSSYEQYF. The entire variable domain, with the rest obtained from reference TRBV14 and TRBJ2-7, is as follows: EAGVTQFPSHSVIEKGQTVTLRCDPISGHDNLYWYRRVMGKEIKFLLHFVKESKQDESGMPNNRFLAERTGGTYSTLKVQPAELEDSGVYFCASRAGSSYEQYFGPGTRLTVT.